Below, one TCR beta chain is given with its context. As yet, its antigen is unknown. This sample stems from a study of blood T cells in healthy people across ages. The study isolated at least 7 million PBMCs from each sample. The total RNA that was extracted per sample amounted to at least 5.5 micrograms. Per germline, CDR1 SGDLS and CDR2 YYNGEE. This CDR3 is 14 amino acids long. Between the trimmed V and J ends, which lost 1 base and 7 bases, there was a span of 9 bases. Study-wide points: Long-lived donors carried more naive CD4+ cells and greater diversity than aged donors.

The use of a sample-barcoded 5' primer and a J-beta primer mix characterized a second PCR of roughly 7 to 12 cycles. TCRdb reanalysed the 5' RACE reads using MiXCR and keeps one entry per CDR3 protein. The sample contains around 750,000 distinct CDR3 sequences, less than 70% of which appear only once. The chain is built from TRBV9 and TRBJ1-6; D is possibly TRBD1 (6 bases). The clonotype was recovered from a man older than 75 in good health. The sequenced sample consisted of blood. The CDR3 nucleotides read TGTGCCAGCAGCGTAACAGGGCAAAATTCACCCCTCCACTTT. Translated: CASSVTGQNSPLHF.